This T cell receptor beta chain was recovered during a study of blood T cell repertoires in COVID-19. About the research overall: The samples span acute and convalescent COVID-19 from the United States, Italy and Spain.

The CDR3 has 16 residues. V was pared by 1 base and J by 3 bases, with 17 bases between. Germline V gene data show CDR1 as SGHNT and CDR2 as YYREEE (reference sequence). Here immunoSEQ multiplex PCR was the method, and the copy in TCRdb shows in-frame clones only, minus some. Of more than 90,000 clones in the sample, roughly 88% were seen once. The chain recombines TRBV5-4 with TRBJ2-7, with D perhaps matching TRBD1 (5 bases). The source is a woman in her 70s with acute or convalescent COVID-19. Sequenced input: peripheral blood. CDR3 in DNA: TGTGCCAGCAGCTTGAAAGGCAGGGTCTTCCTCTACGAGCAGTACTTC. It specifies CASSLKGRVFLYEQYF.